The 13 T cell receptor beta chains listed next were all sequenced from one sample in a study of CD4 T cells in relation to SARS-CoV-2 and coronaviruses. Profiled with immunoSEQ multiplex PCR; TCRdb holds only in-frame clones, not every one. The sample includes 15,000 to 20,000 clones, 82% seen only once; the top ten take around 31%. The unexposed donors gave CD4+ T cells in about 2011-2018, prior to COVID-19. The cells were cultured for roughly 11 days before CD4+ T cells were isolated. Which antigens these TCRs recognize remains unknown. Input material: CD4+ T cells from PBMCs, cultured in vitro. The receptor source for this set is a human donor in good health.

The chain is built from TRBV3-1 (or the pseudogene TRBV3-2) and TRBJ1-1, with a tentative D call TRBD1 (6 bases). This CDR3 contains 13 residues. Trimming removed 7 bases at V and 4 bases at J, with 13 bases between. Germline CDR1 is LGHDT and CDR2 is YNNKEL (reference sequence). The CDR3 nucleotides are TGTGCCAGCACGCTCAGGGGTGGCACTGAAGCTTTCTTT. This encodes CASTLRGGTEAFF.

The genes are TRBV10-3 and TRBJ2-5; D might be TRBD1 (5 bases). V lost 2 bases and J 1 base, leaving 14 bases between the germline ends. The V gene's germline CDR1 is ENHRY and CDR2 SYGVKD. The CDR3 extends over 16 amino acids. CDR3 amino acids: CAISEAGHPSQETQYF. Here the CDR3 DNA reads TGTGCCATCAGTGAGGCCGGACACCCAAGCCAAGAGACCCAGTACTTC.

The CDR3 sequence is CASSHLGAGREQYF. DNA for the CDR3: TGCGCCAGCAGCCATCTGGGGGCGGGGAGGGAGCAGTACTTC. The V and J genes are TRBV4-1 and TRBJ2-7; D is tentatively TRBD1 or TRBD2 (6 bases each). The CDR3 totals 14 residues. The germline V gene encodes CDR1 MGHRA and CDR2 YSYEKL. The V and J ends lost 3 bases and 7 bases respectively, with 16 bases between them.

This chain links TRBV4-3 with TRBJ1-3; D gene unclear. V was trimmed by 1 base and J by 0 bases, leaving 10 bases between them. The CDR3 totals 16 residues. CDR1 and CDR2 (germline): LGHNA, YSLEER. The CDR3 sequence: CASSQGFGSSGNTIYF. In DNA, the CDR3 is TGCGCCAGCAGCCAAGGATTCGGGAGCTCTGGAAACACCATATATTTT.

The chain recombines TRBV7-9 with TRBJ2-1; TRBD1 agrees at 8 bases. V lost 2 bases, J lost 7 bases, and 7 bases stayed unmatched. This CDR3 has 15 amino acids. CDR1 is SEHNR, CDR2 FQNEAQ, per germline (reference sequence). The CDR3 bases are TGTGCCAGCAGCTTAAGACAGGGGAGTGAGAATGAGCAGTTCTTC. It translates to CASSLRQGSENEQFF.

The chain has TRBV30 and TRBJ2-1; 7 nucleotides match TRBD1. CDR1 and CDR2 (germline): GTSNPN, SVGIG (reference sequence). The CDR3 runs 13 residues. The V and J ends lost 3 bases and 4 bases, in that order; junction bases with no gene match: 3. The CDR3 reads CAWRAGGYNEQFF. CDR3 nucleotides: TGTGCCTGGAGGGCAGGGGGATACAATGAGCAGTTCTTC.

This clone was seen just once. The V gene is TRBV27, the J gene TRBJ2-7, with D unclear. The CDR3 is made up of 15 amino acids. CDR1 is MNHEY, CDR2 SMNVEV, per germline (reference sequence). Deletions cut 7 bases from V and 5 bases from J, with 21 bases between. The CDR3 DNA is TGTGCCAGCACCATAGCCTCCAGGTATACCCACGAGCAGTACTTC. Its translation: CASTIASRYTHEQYF.

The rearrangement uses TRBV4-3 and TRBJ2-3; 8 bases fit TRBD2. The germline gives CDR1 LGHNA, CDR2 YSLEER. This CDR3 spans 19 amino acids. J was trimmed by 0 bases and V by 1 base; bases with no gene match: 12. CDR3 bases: TGCGCCAGCAGCCAAGGCGTGAGGTGGCGGGAGGAGAGCACAGATACGCAGTATTTT. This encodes CASSQGVRWREESTDTQYF.

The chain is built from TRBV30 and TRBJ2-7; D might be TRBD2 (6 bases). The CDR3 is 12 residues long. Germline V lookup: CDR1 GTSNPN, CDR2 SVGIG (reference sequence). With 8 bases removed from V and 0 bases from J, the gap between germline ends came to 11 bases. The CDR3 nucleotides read TGTGCCGGAGGGGCTAGCTCCTACGAGCAGTACTTC. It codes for CAGGASSYEQYF.

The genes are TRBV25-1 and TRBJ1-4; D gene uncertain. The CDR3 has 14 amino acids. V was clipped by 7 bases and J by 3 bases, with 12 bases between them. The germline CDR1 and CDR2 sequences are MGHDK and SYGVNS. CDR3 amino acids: CASTAKVANEKLFF. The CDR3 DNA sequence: TGTGCCAGCACCGCGAAAGTTGCTAATGAAAAACTGTTTTTT.

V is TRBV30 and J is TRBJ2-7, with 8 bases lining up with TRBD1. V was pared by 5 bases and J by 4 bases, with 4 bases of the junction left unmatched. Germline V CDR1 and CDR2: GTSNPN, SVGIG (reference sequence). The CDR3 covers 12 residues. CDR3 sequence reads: CAWGRTGYEQYF. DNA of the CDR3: TGTGCCTGGGGTAGGACAGGGTACGAGCAGTACTTC.

The CDR3 loop is CASSYGGRAVETQYF. The CDR3 region has the DNA TGTGCCAGCAGTTACGGCGGGAGGGCCGTGGAGACCCAGTACTTC. The V and J genes are TRBV6-5 and TRBJ2-5; 9 nucleotides match TRBD2. V lost 2 bases and J lost 5; bases outside the gene matches: 6. CDR3 length: 15 amino acids. Germline loops: CDR1 MNHEY, CDR2 SVGAGI.

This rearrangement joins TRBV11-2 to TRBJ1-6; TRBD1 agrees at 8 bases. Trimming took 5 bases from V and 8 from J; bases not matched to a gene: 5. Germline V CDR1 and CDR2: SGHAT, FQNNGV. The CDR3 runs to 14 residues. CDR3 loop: CASSPGTGYSPLHF. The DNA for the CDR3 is TGTGCCAGCAGCCCTGGGACAGGTTATTCACCCCTCCACTTT.